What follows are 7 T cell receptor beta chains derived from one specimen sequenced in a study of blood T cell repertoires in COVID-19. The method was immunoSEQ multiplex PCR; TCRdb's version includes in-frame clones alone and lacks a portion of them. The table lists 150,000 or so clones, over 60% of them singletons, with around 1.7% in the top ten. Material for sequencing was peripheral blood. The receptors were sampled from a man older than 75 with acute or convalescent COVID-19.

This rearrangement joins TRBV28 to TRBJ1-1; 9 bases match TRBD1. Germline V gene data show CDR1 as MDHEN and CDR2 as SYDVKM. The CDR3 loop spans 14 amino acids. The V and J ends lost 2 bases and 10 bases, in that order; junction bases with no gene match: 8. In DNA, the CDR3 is TGTGCCAGCAGTTTAACACAGGGGGCGGGTAGAGCTTTCTTT. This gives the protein CASSLTQGAGRAFF. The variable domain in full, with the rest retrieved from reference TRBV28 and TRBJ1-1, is DVKVTQSSRYLVKRTGEKVFLECVQDMDHENMFWYRQDPGLGLRLIYFSYDVKMKEKGDIPEGYSVSREKKERFSLILESASTNQTSMYLCASSLTQGAGRAFFGQGTRLTVV.

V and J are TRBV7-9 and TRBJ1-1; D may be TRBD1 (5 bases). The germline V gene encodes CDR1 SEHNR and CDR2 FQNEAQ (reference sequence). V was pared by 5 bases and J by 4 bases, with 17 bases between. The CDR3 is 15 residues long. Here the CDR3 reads CASSRWGEMGTEAFF. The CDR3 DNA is TGTGCCAGCAGCCGCTGGGGGGAAATGGGCACTGAAGCTTTCTTT. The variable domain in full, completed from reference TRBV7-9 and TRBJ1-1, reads DTGVSQNPRHKITKRGQNVTFRCDPISEHNRLYWYRQTLGQGPEFLTYFQNEAQLEKSRLLSDRFSAERPKGSFSTLEIQRTEQGDSAMYLCASSRWGEMGTEAFFGQGTRLTVV.

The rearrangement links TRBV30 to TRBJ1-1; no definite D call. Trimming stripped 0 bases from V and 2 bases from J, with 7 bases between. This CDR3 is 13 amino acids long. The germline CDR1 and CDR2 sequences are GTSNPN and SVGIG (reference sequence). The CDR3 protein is CAWSVTVNTEAFF. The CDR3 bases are TGTGCCTGGAGTGTAACAGTAAACACTGAAGCTTTCTTT.

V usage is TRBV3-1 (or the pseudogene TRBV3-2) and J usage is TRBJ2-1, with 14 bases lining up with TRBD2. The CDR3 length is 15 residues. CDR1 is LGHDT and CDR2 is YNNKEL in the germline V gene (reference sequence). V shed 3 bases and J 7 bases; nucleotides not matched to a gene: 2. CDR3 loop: CASSQGTSGGNEQFF. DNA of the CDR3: TGTGCCAGCAGCCAGGGGACTAGCGGGGGTAATGAGCAGTTCTTC.

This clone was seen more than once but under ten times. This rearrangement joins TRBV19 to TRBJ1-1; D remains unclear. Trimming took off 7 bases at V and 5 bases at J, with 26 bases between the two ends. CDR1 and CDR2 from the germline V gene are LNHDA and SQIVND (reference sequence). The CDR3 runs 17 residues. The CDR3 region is CASTNRKQKDPGTEAFF. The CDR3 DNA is TGTGCCAGTACCAACCGGAAACAGAAGGACCCGGGGACTGAAGCTTTCTTT.

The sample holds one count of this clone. The DNA of the CDR3 is TGTGCCAGCAGCGAACTAGCGGGGGTTTCTGAGACCCAGTACTTC. It translates to CASSELAGVSETQYF. This chain connects TRBV11-3 to TRBJ2-5; 11 positions match TRBD2. V lost 5 bases and J lost 5; bases outside the gene matches: 7. The CDR3 is 15 amino acids. CDR1 and CDR2 (germline): SGHNT, YENEEA.

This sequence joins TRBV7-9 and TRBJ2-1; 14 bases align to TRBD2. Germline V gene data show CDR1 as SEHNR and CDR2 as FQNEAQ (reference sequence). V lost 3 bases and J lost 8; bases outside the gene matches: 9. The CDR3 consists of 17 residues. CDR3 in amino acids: CASSLTSGGALVDEQFF. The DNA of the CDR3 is TGTGCCAGCAGCTTGACTAGCGGGGGGGCGCTTGTCGATGAGCAGTTCTTC. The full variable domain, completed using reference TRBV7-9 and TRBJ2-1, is DTGVSQNPRHKITKRGQNVTFRCDPISEHNRLYWYRQTLGQGPEFLTYFQNEAQLEKSRLLSDRFSAERPKGSFSTLEIQRTEQGDSAMYLCASSLTSGGALVDEQFFGPGTRLTVL.